This record covers a single T cell receptor beta chain. MiXCR, applied by TCRdb to the RT-PCR reads, yields one record per CDR3 protein. The table shows about 680,000 distinct CDR3 sequences, with 12% to 15% occurring only once. What was sequenced was memory CD4+ T cells from blood. The TCR comes from a female donor in good health, serving as a healthy control.

The CDR3 reads CASSSEAGTGNNEQFF. DNA of the CDR3: TGTGCCAGCAGCTCAGAGGCCGGGACAGGGAATAATGAGCAGTTCTTC. V usage is TRBV11-2 and J usage is TRBJ2-1; 9 positions agree with TRBD1. This CDR3 region has 16 residues. From germline, CDR1 is SGHAT and CDR2 FQNNGV. The V and J ends lost 4 bases and 7 bases, in that order; junction bases with no gene match: 11.